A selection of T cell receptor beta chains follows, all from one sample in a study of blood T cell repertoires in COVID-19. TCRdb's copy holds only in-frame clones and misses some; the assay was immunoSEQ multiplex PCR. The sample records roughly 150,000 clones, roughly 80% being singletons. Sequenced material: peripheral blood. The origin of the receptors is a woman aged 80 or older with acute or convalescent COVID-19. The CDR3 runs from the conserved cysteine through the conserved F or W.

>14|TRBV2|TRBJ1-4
CASSIGRPNEKLFF
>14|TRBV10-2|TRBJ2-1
CASSPSGDNNEQFF
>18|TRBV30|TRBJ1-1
CTWISGENLGLMNTEAFF
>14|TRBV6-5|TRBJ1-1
CASKGENRNTEAFF
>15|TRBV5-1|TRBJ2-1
CASSLELAGDNEQFF
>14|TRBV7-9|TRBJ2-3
CASSLLGSTDTQYF
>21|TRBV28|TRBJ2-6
CASSLTSVGRGISSGANVLTF
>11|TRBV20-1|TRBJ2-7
CSASRDYEQYF
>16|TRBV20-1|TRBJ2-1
CSASQEDSASGNEQFF
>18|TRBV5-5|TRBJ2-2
CASSPPGLAGGNNGELFF
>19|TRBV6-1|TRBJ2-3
CASSGGTSGSIKVWDTQYF
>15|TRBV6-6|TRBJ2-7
CASSYTDRGAYEQYF
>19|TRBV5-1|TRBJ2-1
CASSLASSGGGSFYNEQFF
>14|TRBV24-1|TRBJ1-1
CATSDPSDRYEAFF
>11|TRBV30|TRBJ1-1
CAWSQNTGGFF
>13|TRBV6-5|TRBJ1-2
CASSLDFGSGYTF
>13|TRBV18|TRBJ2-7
CASSPVSAYEQYF
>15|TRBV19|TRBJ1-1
CASSIPWQGNTEAFF
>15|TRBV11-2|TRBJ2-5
CASSSGTAQGETQYF